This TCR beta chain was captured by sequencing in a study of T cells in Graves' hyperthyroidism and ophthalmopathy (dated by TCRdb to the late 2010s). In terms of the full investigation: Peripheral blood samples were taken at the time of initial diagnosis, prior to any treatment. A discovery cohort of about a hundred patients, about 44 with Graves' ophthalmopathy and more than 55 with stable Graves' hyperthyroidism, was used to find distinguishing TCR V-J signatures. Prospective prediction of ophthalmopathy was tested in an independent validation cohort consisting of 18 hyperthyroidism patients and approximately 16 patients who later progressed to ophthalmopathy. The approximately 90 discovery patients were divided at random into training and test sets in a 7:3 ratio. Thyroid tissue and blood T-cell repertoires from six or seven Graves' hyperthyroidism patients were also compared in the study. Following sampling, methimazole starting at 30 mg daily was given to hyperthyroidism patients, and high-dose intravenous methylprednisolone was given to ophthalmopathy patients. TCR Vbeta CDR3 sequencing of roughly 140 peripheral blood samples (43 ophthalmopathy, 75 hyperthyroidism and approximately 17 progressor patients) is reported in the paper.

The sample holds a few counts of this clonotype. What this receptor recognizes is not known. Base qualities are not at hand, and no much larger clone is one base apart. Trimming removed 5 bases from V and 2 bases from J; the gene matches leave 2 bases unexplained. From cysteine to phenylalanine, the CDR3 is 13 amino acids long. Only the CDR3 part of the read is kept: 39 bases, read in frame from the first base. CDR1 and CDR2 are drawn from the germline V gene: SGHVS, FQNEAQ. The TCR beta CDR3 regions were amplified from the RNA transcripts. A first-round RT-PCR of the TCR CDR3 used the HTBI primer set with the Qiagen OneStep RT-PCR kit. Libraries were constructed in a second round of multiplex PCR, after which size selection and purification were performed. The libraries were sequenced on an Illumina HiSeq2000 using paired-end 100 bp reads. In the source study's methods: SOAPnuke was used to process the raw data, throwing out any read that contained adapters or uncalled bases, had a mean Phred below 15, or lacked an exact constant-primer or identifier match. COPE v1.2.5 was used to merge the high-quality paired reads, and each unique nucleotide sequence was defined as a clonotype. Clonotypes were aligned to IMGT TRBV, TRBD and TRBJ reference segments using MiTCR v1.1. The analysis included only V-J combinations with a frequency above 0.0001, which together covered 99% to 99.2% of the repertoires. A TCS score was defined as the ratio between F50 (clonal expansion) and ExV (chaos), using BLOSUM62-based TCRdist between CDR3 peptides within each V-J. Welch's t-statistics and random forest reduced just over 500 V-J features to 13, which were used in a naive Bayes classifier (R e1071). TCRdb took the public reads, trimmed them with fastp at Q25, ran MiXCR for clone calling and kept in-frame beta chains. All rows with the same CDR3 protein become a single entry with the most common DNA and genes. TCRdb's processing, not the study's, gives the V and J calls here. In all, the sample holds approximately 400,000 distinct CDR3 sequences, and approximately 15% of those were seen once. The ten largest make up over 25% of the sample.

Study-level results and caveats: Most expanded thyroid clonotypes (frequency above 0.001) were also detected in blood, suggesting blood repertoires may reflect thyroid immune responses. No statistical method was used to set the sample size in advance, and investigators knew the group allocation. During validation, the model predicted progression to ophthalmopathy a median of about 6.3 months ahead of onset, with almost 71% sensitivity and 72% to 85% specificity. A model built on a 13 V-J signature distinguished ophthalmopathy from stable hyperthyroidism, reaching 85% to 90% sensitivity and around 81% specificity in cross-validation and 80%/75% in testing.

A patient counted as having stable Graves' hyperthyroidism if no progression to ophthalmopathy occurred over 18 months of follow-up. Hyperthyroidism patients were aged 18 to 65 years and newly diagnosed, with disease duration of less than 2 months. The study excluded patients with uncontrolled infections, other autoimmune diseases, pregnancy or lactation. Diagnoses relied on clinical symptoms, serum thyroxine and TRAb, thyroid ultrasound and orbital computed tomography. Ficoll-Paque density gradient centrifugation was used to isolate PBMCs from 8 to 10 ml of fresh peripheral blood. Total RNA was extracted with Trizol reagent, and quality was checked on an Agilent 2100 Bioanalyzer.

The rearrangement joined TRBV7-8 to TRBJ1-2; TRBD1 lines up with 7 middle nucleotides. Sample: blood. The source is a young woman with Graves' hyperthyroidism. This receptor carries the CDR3 CASSKTGNYGYTF. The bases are TGTGCCAGCAGCAAGACAGGGAACTATGGCTACACCTTC.